This TCR beta chain was identified during a study of human T cells and chemical hapten exposure. TCRdb reprocessed the RACE reads via MiXCR and lists one record per CDR3 protein. The sample gives about 100,000 distinct CDR3 sequences, 9.5% to 12% of which show up once; 2.5% to 4% is in the top ten. Germline V gives CDR1 MNHEY, CDR2 SMNVEV (reference sequence). Trimming left V 7 bases short and J 11 bases short, with 24 bases between. The CDR3 has 15 amino acids. This clonotype was seen repeatedly, ten times or more. Time point here: patch test 2, 6 weeks after DPC sensitization. Described treatment: therapeutic diphenylcyclopropenone sensitization with weekly scalp DPC. Unfractionated whole blood yielded the extracted total RNA.

The chain has TRBV27 and TRBJ1-5; no clear D. This clonotype originated in a woman in her 40s with alopecia areata. Some clones in this sample may be carry-over from other donors' samples. The source material was whole blood, sampled in connection with sensitization to the hapten diphenylcyclopropenone (DPC). CDR3 sequence: CASKWRRTSLQAQHF. DNA for the CDR3: TGTGCCAGCAAGTGGCGCCGAACTAGTTTACAAGCCCAGCATTTT.